The rows below give T cell receptor beta chains drawn from one sample of a study of blood T cell repertoires in COVID-19. TCRdb's copy holds only in-frame clones and misses some; the assay was immunoSEQ multiplex PCR. This table has roughly 200,000 clones, roughly 88% appearing once. Material: peripheral blood. Receptor source: a woman in her forties with COVID-19, enrolled during active disease. The CDR3 runs from the conserved cysteine through the conserved F or W. The D gene is left open where the match is weak. Size is stated for part of the rows, as once, few or many counts, or as a class when the clone is expanded.

d_gene: TRBD1
abundance: -
v_gene: TRBV10-3
len: 14
j_gene: TRBJ2-6
CDR3nt: TGTGCCATCAGAACAGGGGTTGGGGCCAACGTCCTGACTTTC
CDR3aa: CAIRTGVGANVLTF

d_gene: TRBD1
abundance: -
v_gene: TRBV7-9
len: 15
j_gene: TRBJ1-2
CDR3nt: TGTGCCAGCAGCTTAAGGACAGGCCCCGACTATGGCTACACCTTC
CDR3aa: CASSLRTGPDYGYTF

d_gene: TRBD1
abundance: -
v_gene: TRBV11-2
len: 15
j_gene: TRBJ2-1
CDR3nt: TGTGCCAGCAGCCTTCTGGGGGACAGGGGCAATGAGCAGTTCTTC
CDR3aa: CASSLLGDRGNEQFF

d_gene: TRBD2
abundance: -
v_gene: TRBV23-1
len: 15
j_gene: TRBJ2-1
CDR3nt: TGCGCCAGCAGTCATAGGGATAGCGGGAGGCCTGAGCAGTTCTTC
CDR3aa: CASSHRDSGRPEQFF

d_gene: -
abundance: -
v_gene: TRBV6-2/TRBV6-3
len: 14
j_gene: TRBJ1-2
CDR3nt: TGTGCCAGCAGTTACTCGAGTACAGGGTATGGCTACACCTTC
CDR3aa: CASSYSSTGYGYTF

d_gene: -
abundance: -
v_gene: TRBV27
len: 13
j_gene: TRBJ1-2
CDR3nt: TGTGCCAGCAGTTTCTCAGGGAACTATGGCTACACCTTC
CDR3aa: CASSFSGNYGYTF

d_gene: TRBD1
abundance: few
v_gene: TRBV6-2/TRBV6-3
len: 15
j_gene: TRBJ2-1
CDR3nt: TGTGCCAGCAGTTACGGACAGGGGGAGTCCAATGAGCAGTTCTTC
CDR3aa: CASSYGQGESNEQFF

d_gene: -
abundance: -
v_gene: TRBV6-1
len: 14
j_gene: TRBJ1-1
CDR3nt: TGTGCCAGCAGTGAACGGGGAGGAGAGACTGAAGCTTTCTTT
CDR3aa: CASSERGGETEAFF

d_gene: TRBD1
abundance: -
v_gene: TRBV28
len: 16
j_gene: TRBJ1-4
CDR3nt: TGTGCCAGCAGTGCCCCGGGAACAGGGGTTTATGAAAAACTGTTTTTT
CDR3aa: CASSAPGTGVYEKLFF

d_gene: TRBD2
abundance: -
v_gene: TRBV28
len: 17
j_gene: TRBJ2-7
CDR3nt: TGTGCCAGCACCATGGGGGGTTGGGGACTAGGAACCTACGAGCAGTACTTC
CDR3aa: CASTMGGWGLGTYEQYF

d_gene: TRBD1
abundance: -
v_gene: TRBV7-9
len: 17
j_gene: TRBJ1-4
CDR3nt: TGTGCCAGCAGCCCTGTGGGACAGACCCCAACTAATGAAAAACTGTTTTTT
CDR3aa: CASSPVGQTPTNEKLFF

d_gene: TRBD2
abundance: -
v_gene: TRBV5-3
len: 18
j_gene: TRBJ2-7
CDR3nt: TGTGCCAGAAGCTTCCTTTCGGGAGGGCCGAGCAGTGGCTACGAGCAGTACTTC
CDR3aa: CARSFLSGGPSSGYEQYF

d_gene: -
abundance: -
v_gene: TRBV7-7
len: 13
j_gene: TRBJ2-1
CDR3nt: TGTGCTAGCAAAGGGAACGGTCCGGGGGAGCAGTTCTTC
CDR3aa: CASKGNGPGEQFF

d_gene: -
abundance: -
v_gene: TRBV28
len: 15
j_gene: TRBJ1-2
CDR3nt: TGTGCCAGCAGCAACTCCAACCAGGGGAGCTATGGCTACACCTTC
CDR3aa: CASSNSNQGSYGYTF

d_gene: TRBD1
abundance: -
v_gene: TRBV28
len: 15
j_gene: TRBJ1-3
CDR3nt: TGTGCCAGCAGAAGGGACAGGGTGTCTGGAAACACCATATATTTT
CDR3aa: CASRRDRVSGNTIYF

d_gene: -
abundance: -
v_gene: TRBV7-9
len: 13
j_gene: TRBJ1-3
CDR3nt: TGTGCCAGCAGCTTAGCGCCTACAAACACCATATATTTT
CDR3aa: CASSLAPTNTIYF

d_gene: -
abundance: -
v_gene: TRBV5-6
len: 14
j_gene: TRBJ1-5
CDR3nt: TGTGCCAGCAGCCTCAGATGGCCTGAGGAGCCCCAGCATTTT
CDR3aa: CASSLRWPEEPQHF

d_gene: -
abundance: -
v_gene: TRBV5-6
len: 15
j_gene: TRBJ1-2
CDR3nt: TGTGCCAGCAGCTCTCCCCCCACCTACTTCTATGGCTACACCTTC
CDR3aa: CASSSPPTYFYGYTF

d_gene: TRBD1
abundance: -
v_gene: TRBV15
len: 15
j_gene: TRBJ1-1
CDR3nt: TGTGCCACCAGCAGAGTCGGGACAGGGGACACTGAAGCTTTCTTT
CDR3aa: CATSRVGTGDTEAFF

d_gene: -
abundance: -
v_gene: TRBV2
len: 15
j_gene: TRBJ1-1
CDR3nt: TGTGCCAGCACTAGCCTACAGGGTTCTAGCACTGAAGCTTTCTTT
CDR3aa: CASTSLQGSSTEAFF

d_gene: TRBD1
abundance: once
v_gene: TRBV19
len: 16
j_gene: TRBJ1-5
CDR3nt: TGTGCCAGTAGTATCTACTTGACAGGGGACAATCAGCCCCAGCATTTT
CDR3aa: CASSIYLTGDNQPQHF

d_gene: TRBD1
abundance: -
v_gene: TRBV19
len: 15
j_gene: TRBJ2-7
CDR3nt: TGTGCCAGTAGTATAGCTGATACAGGGGCGGGCGAGCAGTACTTC
CDR3aa: CASSIADTGAGEQYF

d_gene: -
abundance: -
v_gene: TRBV19
len: 14
j_gene: TRBJ2-7
CDR3nt: TGTGCCAGTAGTATCGGGGGGCAGGTCTACGAGCAGTACTTC
CDR3aa: CASSIGGQVYEQYF

d_gene: -
abundance: -
v_gene: TRBV5-1
len: 17
j_gene: TRBJ1-4
CDR3nt: TGCGCCAGCAGCTTGCTATCCTCCGGGACTACGAATGAAAAACTGTTTTTT
CDR3aa: CASSLLSSGTTNEKLFF

d_gene: -
abundance: -
v_gene: TRBV7-8
len: 17
j_gene: TRBJ2-1
CDR3nt: TGTGCCAGCAGCTTAGCGGCTAGCGCTGCCTCCTACAATGAGCAGTTCTTC
CDR3aa: CASSLAASAASYNEQFF

d_gene: TRBD2
abundance: -
v_gene: TRBV4-2
len: 18
j_gene: TRBJ2-2
CDR3nt: TGTGCCAGCAGCCAAGCCGCCGTTACCCCGGGGGGCACCGGGGAGCTGTTTTTT
CDR3aa: CASSQAAVTPGGTGELFF

d_gene: TRBD2
abundance: few
v_gene: TRBV2
len: 16
j_gene: TRBJ2-2
CDR3nt: TGTGCCAGCGAGGCTAGCGGGAGTTTCGACACCGGGGAGCTGTTTTTT
CDR3aa: CASEASGSFDTGELFF

d_gene: -
abundance: -
v_gene: TRBV28
len: 13
j_gene: TRBJ1-1
CDR3nt: TGTGCCAGCAGTTTATCAGAAAACACTGAAGCTTTCTTT
CDR3aa: CASSLSENTEAFF

d_gene: -
abundance: -
v_gene: TRBV12-3/TRBV12-4
len: 13
j_gene: TRBJ1-1
CDR3nt: TGTGCCAGCGGGGTGACAGGGAACACTGAAGCTTTCTTT
CDR3aa: CASGVTGNTEAFF

d_gene: TRBD1
abundance: -
v_gene: TRBV28
len: 16
j_gene: TRBJ1-5
CDR3nt: TGTGCCAGCAGCCCCCGGACAGGGATTAGCAATCAGCCCCAGCATTTT
CDR3aa: CASSPRTGISNQPQHF

d_gene: -
abundance: -
v_gene: TRBV15
len: 14
j_gene: TRBJ2-6
CDR3nt: TGTGCCACCTCCGGTAGAACTGGGGCCAACGTCCTGACTTTC
CDR3aa: CATSGRTGANVLTF

d_gene: -
abundance: once
v_gene: TRBV19
len: 15
j_gene: TRBJ1-2
CDR3nt: TGTGCCAGTAGTTATCAAGGGAGAACTAACTATGGCTACACCTTC
CDR3aa: CASSYQGRTNYGYTF

d_gene: TRBD1
abundance: once
v_gene: TRBV10-1
len: 16
j_gene: TRBJ2-3
CDR3nt: TGCGCCAGCAGTGAGTCGAGGCAGGGGGCAACAGATACGCAGTATTTT
CDR3aa: CASSESRQGATDTQYF

d_gene: TRBD2
abundance: -
v_gene: TRBV10-1
len: 15
j_gene: TRBJ2-3
CDR3nt: TGCGCCAGCAGTGAGTCCCTAGCGGGATCAGATACGCAGTATTTT
CDR3aa: CASSESLAGSDTQYF

d_gene: -
abundance: -
v_gene: TRBV3-1/TRBV3-2
len: 14
j_gene: TRBJ1-2
CDR3nt: TGTGCCAGCAGCCAAGGAAGAGCTAACTATGGCTACACCTTC
CDR3aa: CASSQGRANYGYTF

d_gene: -
abundance: -
v_gene: TRBV4-1
len: 14
j_gene: TRBJ2-7
CDR3nt: TGCGCCAGCAGGGCTCTAGATTCAGCCTACGAGCAGTACTTC
CDR3aa: CASRALDSAYEQYF

d_gene: -
abundance: once
v_gene: TRBV28
len: 14
j_gene: TRBJ1-6
CDR3nt: TGTGCCAGCAGTTTCCCAGGGGCGAGTTCACCCCTCCACTTT
CDR3aa: CASSFPGASSPLHF

d_gene: -
abundance: -
v_gene: TRBV3-1/TRBV3-2
len: 14
j_gene: TRBJ1-2
CDR3nt: TGTGCCAGCAGCCAAGGCGGGACGGACTATGGCTACACCTTC
CDR3aa: CASSQGGTDYGYTF

d_gene: TRBD1
abundance: -
v_gene: TRBV5-1
len: 15
j_gene: TRBJ1-5
CDR3nt: TGCGCCAGCAGCGACGGGGACAGGGAACGACAGCCCCAGCATTTT
CDR3aa: CASSDGDRERQPQHF

d_gene: -
abundance: few
v_gene: TRBV9
len: 15
j_gene: TRBJ1-5
CDR3nt: TGTGCCAGCAGCGCCGAGGGAGGGGGCAATCAGCCCCAGCATTTT
CDR3aa: CASSAEGGGNQPQHF

d_gene: -
abundance: -
v_gene: TRBV25-1
len: 16
j_gene: TRBJ1-3
CDR3nt: TGTGCCAGCAGTGATCTCGACACATACTCTGGAAACACCATATATTTT
CDR3aa: CASSDLDTYSGNTIYF

d_gene: -
abundance: -
v_gene: TRBV7-3
len: 12
j_gene: TRBJ2-5
CDR3nt: TGTGCCAGCAGCTTTAACGGAGAGACCCAGTACTTC
CDR3aa: CASSFNGETQYF

d_gene: TRBD2
abundance: -
v_gene: TRBV9
len: 13
j_gene: TRBJ2-7
CDR3nt: TGTGCCAGCAGTCGGGGGGGCCGGAACGAGCAGTACTTC
CDR3aa: CASSRGGRNEQYF

d_gene: TRBD1
abundance: -
v_gene: TRBV29-1
len: 9
j_gene: TRBJ2-1
CDR3nt: TGCAGCGTTGGACAGGGTCAGTTCTTC
CDR3aa: CSVGQGQFF

d_gene: -
abundance: -
v_gene: TRBV10-3
len: 14
j_gene: TRBJ1-2
CDR3nt: TGTGCCATCAGTGTCCAGGGTTTTGACCGAGGCTACACCTTC
CDR3aa: CAISVQGFDRGYTF

d_gene: -
abundance: -
v_gene: TRBV3-1/TRBV3-2
len: 16
j_gene: TRBJ2-7
CDR3nt: TGTGCCAGCAGCCAAGATCAGGGGCAGAGCAGCTACGAGCAGTACTTC
CDR3aa: CASSQDQGQSSYEQYF

d_gene: TRBD1
abundance: -
v_gene: TRBV6-5
len: 15
j_gene: TRBJ1-5
CDR3nt: TGTGCCAGCAGTTGGACAGGGGCTCTCGATCAGCCCCAGCATTTT
CDR3aa: CASSWTGALDQPQHF

d_gene: TRBD1
abundance: -
v_gene: TRBV5-1
len: 14
j_gene: TRBJ1-5
CDR3nt: TGCGCCAGCAGCATCGGACAGGGCAATCAGCCCCAGCATTTT
CDR3aa: CASSIGQGNQPQHF